Presented here are 25 T cell receptor beta chains from one specimen sequenced in a study of blood T cell repertoires in COVID-19 (dated by TCRdb to the early 2020s). Library preparation was by the immunoSEQ multiplex PCR assay. This immuneACCESS table, as held by TCRdb, lists in-frame sequences with V and J called but not all clones. Of the missing ones, under half trace to an unresolved V gene in checked studies; the others have no known cause. This sample has about 260,000 clones in its table, and around 86% of those were observed once. Of the sample, about 1.6% is held by the ten largest clones. Specimen: peripheral blood. These receptor sequences come from a middle-aged woman who had recovered from COVID-19.

The CDR3 loop is CASSLASSGSYNEQFF. Written as DNA, the CDR3 is TGTGCCAGCAGTCTCGCATCTAGCGGGAGTTACAATGAGCAGTTCTTC. The V gene is TRBV5-4, the J gene TRBJ2-1, with TRBD2 matching 10 bases. The V and J ends lost 5 bases and 4 bases, in that order; junction bases with no gene match: 9. The CDR3 spans 16 residues. Germline lookup yields CDR1 SGHNT and CDR2 YYREEE (reference sequence). Drawing the rest from reference TRBV5-4 and TRBJ2-1, the complete variable domain is ETGVTQSPTHLIKTRGQQVTLRCSSQSGHNTVSWYQQALGQGPQFIFQYYREEENGRGNFPPRFSGLQFPNYSSELNVNALELDDSALYLCASSLASSGSYNEQFFGPGTRLTVL.

This chain links TRBV7-2 with TRBJ2-3; tentatively, D is TRBD2 (6 bases). CDR1 and CDR2 (germline): SGHTA, FQGNSA. V lost 5 bases and J lost 0, with 18 bases in between. The CDR3 has 17 residues. CDR3 protein: CASSLSGGGSSTDTQYF. The CDR3 DNA reads as TGTGCCAGCAGCCTCTCGGGTGGGGGGTCTAGCACAGATACGCAGTATTTT.

This clone was counted a few times. The chain uses TRBV19 and TRBJ2-5; no reliable D call. The germline V and J ends were trimmed by 4 bases and 1 base, with 10 bases remaining between them. Looked up from germline, CDR1 is LNHDA and CDR2 is SQIVND (reference sequence). The CDR3 has 14 residues. The DNA of the CDR3 is TGTGCCAGTAGTACCACAGAGAGCCAAGAGACCCAGTACTTC. Translated, it gives CASSTTESQETQYF. Full variable domain (remainder filled in from reference TRBV19 and TRBJ2-5): DGGITQSPKYLFRKEGQNVTLSCEQNLNHDAMYWYRQDPGQGLRLIYYSQIVNDFQKGDIAEGYSVSREKKESFPLTVTSAQKNPTAFYLCASSTTESQETQYFGPGTRLLVL.

The chain couples TRBV5-1 to TRBJ2-1; D possibly corresponds to TRBD2 (7 bases). Germline V lookup: CDR1 SGHRS, CDR2 YFSETQ. Trimming cost V 4 bases and J 2 bases, with 16 bases left between them. This CDR3 has 16 residues. The CDR3 is CASSPYPGGTYNEQFF. CDR3 sequence (DNA): TGCGCCAGCAGCCCTTATCCGGGGGGCACCTACAATGAGCAGTTCTTC.

CDR3 in amino acids: CASTPRVADTQYF. The CDR3 nucleotides read TGTGCCAGCACCCCAAGAGTGGCAGATACGCAGTATTTT. This sequence joins TRBV6-5 and TRBJ2-3; D gene uncertain. Germline lookup yields CDR1 MNHEY and CDR2 SVGAGI. Trimming shortened V by 7 bases and J by 4 bases, and 12 bases separated the two germline ends. The CDR3 sequence is 13 residues long.

The V call is TRBV19, the J call TRBJ2-7; 10 bases align to TRBD1. J was trimmed by 5 bases and V by 4 bases; bases with no gene match: 5. CDR1 and CDR2 (germline): LNHDA, SQIVND (reference sequence). The CDR3 spans 14 residues. The CDR3 DNA reads TGTGCCAGTAGTAGGACAGGGGGAAATGACGAGCAGTACTTC. As protein: CASSRTGGNDEQYF.

This sequence joins TRBV7-2 and TRBJ2-7; TRBD2 agrees at 13 bases. The CDR3 has 15 amino acids. V trimming: 6 bases; J trimming: 5 bases; junction bases outside the gene matches: 7. Per germline, CDR1 SGHTA and CDR2 FQGNSA. CDR3 sequence reads: CASRDRLAGGNEQYF. The DNA of the CDR3 is TGTGCCAGCAGGGACCGACTAGCGGGGGGCAACGAGCAGTACTTC.

The genes are TRBV19 and TRBJ1-1, with TRBD1 identical over 8 bases. The J segment lost 6 bases and the V segment lost 6 bases, leaving 6 bases of the junction unmatched. Germline values: CDR1 LNHDA, CDR2 SQIVND (reference sequence). The CDR3 is 13 residues long. The CDR3 region is CASRAGGAAEAFF. For the CDR3, the DNA is TGTGCCAGTAGGGCAGGGGGCGCGGCTGAAGCTTTCTTT. The full variable domain, with the rest looked up from reference TRBV19 and TRBJ1-1, is DGGITQSPKYLFRKEGQNVTLSCEQNLNHDAMYWYRQDPGQGLRLIYYSQIVNDFQKGDIAEGYSVSREKKESFPLTVTSAQKNPTAFYLCASRAGGAAEAFFGQGTRLTVV.

CDR3 nucleotides: TGCGCCAGCAGGGGACAGCCGAACACTGAAGCTTTCTTT. This translates into CASRGQPNTEAFF. V is TRBV5-1 and J is TRBJ1-1; TRBD1 matches 7 bases. Per the germline V gene, CDR1 is SGHRS and CDR2 is YFSETQ. After removal of 5 bases from V and 1 base from J, the junction contained 2 bases not matched to a gene. The CDR3 has 13 residues.

This sequence joins TRBV4-3 and TRBJ2-3; 16 bases are a match to TRBD2. Per germline, CDR1 LGHNA and CDR2 YSLEER. V shed 5 bases and J 5 bases; nucleotides not matched to a gene: 10. CDR3 length: 18 residues. DNA of the CDR3: TGCGCCAGCAGCGCCTGGGGGACTAGCGGGGGGGCCCGAGATACGCAGTATTTT. This translates into CASSAWGTSGGARDTQYF.

The V gene is TRBV5-1, the J gene TRBJ2-5; D is uncertain. V lost 1 base and J 5 bases, leaving 9 bases between the germline ends. The CDR3 spans 13 residues. Germline V gene lookup returns CDR1 SGHRS and CDR2 YFSETQ. CDR3 loop: CASSLWQAETQYF. CDR3 DNA: TGCGCCAGCAGCTTGTGGCAGGCCGAGACCCAGTACTTC.

The V and J genes are TRBV7-2 and TRBJ2-3; a weak D match, TRBD1 (6 bases). The V end lost 5 bases, the J end lost 0 bases, and 12 bases lay between the germline ends. This CDR3 has 15 amino acids. Germline-derived CDR1 and CDR2 are SGHTA and FQGNSA. CDR3 DNA: TGTGCCAGCAGCCGCCAGAGGGGGAGCACAGATACGCAGTATTTT. This encodes CASSRQRGSTDTQYF.

This chain connects TRBV7-9 to TRBJ1-1; possible D gene TRBD1, 6 bases. Trimming took off 5 bases at V and 1 base at J, with 14 bases between the two ends. The CDR3 sequence is 15 residues long. Germline CDR1 SEHNR, CDR2 FQNEAQ (reference sequence). In DNA, the CDR3 is TGTGCCAGCAGCCCCCATGAGGGGGAGAACACTGAAGCTTTCTTT. This encodes CASSPHEGENTEAFF.

The chain uses TRBV5-4 and TRBJ2-3; 8 nucleotides align to TRBD1. The CDR3 consists of 16 residues. The germline V gene has CDR1 SGHNT and CDR2 YYREEE (reference sequence). V trimming: 4 bases; J trimming: 6 bases; junction bases outside the gene matches: 13. The CDR3 region has the DNA TGTGCCAGCAGCCCCACCGGGACAGGCCTAGGGGATACGCAGTATTTT. It specifies CASSPTGTGLGDTQYF. The full variable domain, completed using reference TRBV5-4 and TRBJ2-3, is ETGVTQSPTHLIKTRGQQVTLRCSSQSGHNTVSWYQQALGQGPQFIFQYYREEENGRGNFPPRFSGLQFPNYSSELNVNALELDDSALYLCASSPTGTGLGDTQYFGPGTRLTVL.

This chain connects TRBV5-5 to TRBJ2-3, with unresolved D. In germline, CDR1 is SGHKS, CDR2 YYEKEE (reference sequence). CDR3 size: 14 residues. V dropped 4 bases and J dropped 6 bases, with 15 bases sitting between them. The CDR3 nucleotides read TGTGCCAGCAGCGTGGTGCTCTACGAGGATACGCAGTATTTT. Encoded protein: CASSVVLYEDTQYF.

The genes are TRBV2 and TRBJ2-7, with a weak D call TRBD1 (5 bases). This CDR3 contains 11 residues. The V and J ends lost 4 bases and 8 bases respectively, with 9 bases between them. CDR1 SNHLY and CDR2 FYNNEI come from the germline V gene. CDR3 in DNA: TGTGCCAGCAGTGTAAAGGGGAAGCAGTACTTC. Translation gives CASSVKGKQYF.

The DNA for the CDR3 is TGTGCCTGGAGTGGACTAGCGGGGGCCTCCACCGGGGAGCTGTTTTTT. It specifies CAWSGLAGASTGELFF. The chain links TRBV30 to TRBJ2-2, with TRBD2 identical over 12 bases. The germline V gene has CDR1 GTSNPN and CDR2 SVGIG (reference sequence). The junction had 4 bases not matched to a gene; V was cut back by 1 base and J by 4 bases. This CDR3 contains 16 residues.

The chain employs TRBV5-1 and TRBJ2-2, with D possibly being TRBD1 (6 bases). V was clipped by 8 bases and J by 6 bases, with 14 bases between them. The CDR3 extends over 13 amino acids. CDR1 and CDR2 from the germline V gene are SGHRS and YFSETQ. The CDR3 DNA reads as TGCGCCAGTAAAATACAGGGAGCCGGGGAGCTGTTTTTT. Protein sequence: CASKIQGAGELFF.

The rearrangement uses TRBV6-5 and TRBJ2-3; D might be TRBD1 (6 bases). The CDR3 runs 16 residues. Trimming stripped 3 bases from V and 5 bases from J, with 18 bases between. CDR1 and CDR2 from the germline V gene are MNHEY and SVGAGI. For the CDR3, the DNA is TGTGCCAGCAGTTATGGTTTGTGGGGGCTGGAAGATACGCAGTATTTT. Translation gives CASSYGLWGLEDTQYF.

This chain links TRBV14 with TRBJ1-6, with a possible D match to TRBD1 (6 bases). CDR1 and CDR2 from the germline V gene are SGHDN and FVKESK. The V end lost 3 bases, the J end lost 8 bases, and 14 bases lay between the germline ends. The CDR3 is made up of 15 amino acids. Here the CDR3 DNA reads TGTGCCAGCAGCCAGTTTCCAGGGGTGGATTCACCCCTCCACTTT. It specifies CASSQFPGVDSPLHF.

J is TRBJ1-2 and V is TRBV27; possible D gene TRBD1, 5 bases. CDR1 MNHEY and CDR2 SMNVEV come from the germline V gene (reference sequence). V was trimmed by 5 bases and J by 5 bases, leaving 12 bases between them. The CDR3 runs 13 residues. Written as DNA, the CDR3 is TGTGCCAGCAGTCGGGGGGGGAGATATGGCTACACCTTC. It is translated as CASSRGGRYGYTF.

The chain uses TRBV3-1 (or the pseudogene TRBV3-2) and TRBJ2-1; 8 bases are shared with TRBD2. The CDR3 consists of 17 residues. Unmatched junction bases numbered 5, after V lost 0 bases and J lost 1 base. CDR1 LGHDT and CDR2 YNNKEL come from the germline V gene (reference sequence). The CDR3 region is CASSQDVTSESYNEQFF. CDR3 nucleotide sequence: TGTGCCAGCAGCCAAGATGTGACTAGCGAGTCCTACAATGAGCAGTTCTTC.

The rearrangement joins TRBV19 to TRBJ2-7, with a tentative D call TRBD1 (6 bases). CDR1 and CDR2 from the germline V gene are LNHDA and SQIVND (reference sequence). The V end was cut by 5 bases, the J end by 3 bases, with 14 bases between. This CDR3 contains 14 residues. CDR3 protein: CASSLRDTIYEQYF. The CDR3 coding sequence is TGTGCCAGTAGTCTCCGGGACACCATCTACGAGCAGTACTTC.

The chain links TRBV19 to TRBJ2-7, with TRBD1 matching over 11 bases. Germline V gives CDR1 LNHDA, CDR2 SQIVND (reference sequence). V lost 1 base, J lost 2 bases, and 1 base stayed unmatched. The CDR3 covers 15 residues. The CDR3: CASSIAGQGAYEQYF. The CDR3, as DNA: TGTGCCAGTAGTATAGCGGGACAGGGGGCCTACGAGCAGTACTTC.

The rearrangement joins TRBV6-5 to TRBJ1-2; the match to TRBD1 covers 9 bases. The CDR3 is made up of 14 amino acids. V lost 5 bases and J lost 7; bases outside the gene matches: 8. Germline CDR1 MNHEY, CDR2 SVGAGI. CDR3 coding DNA: TGTGCCAGCAGTAGGACAGGGGAGTGGAGTGGCTACACCTTC. Protein product: CASSRTGEWSGYTF.